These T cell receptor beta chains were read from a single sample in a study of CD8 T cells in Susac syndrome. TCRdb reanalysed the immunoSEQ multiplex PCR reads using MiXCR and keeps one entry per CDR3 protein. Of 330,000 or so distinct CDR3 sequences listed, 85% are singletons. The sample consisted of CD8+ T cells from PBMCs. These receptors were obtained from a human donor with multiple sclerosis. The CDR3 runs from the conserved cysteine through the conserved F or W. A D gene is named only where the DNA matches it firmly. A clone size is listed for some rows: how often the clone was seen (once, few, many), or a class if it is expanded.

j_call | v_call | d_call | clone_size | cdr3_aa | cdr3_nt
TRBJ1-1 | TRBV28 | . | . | CASTQEAFF | TGTGCCAGCACCCAGGAAGCTTTCTTT
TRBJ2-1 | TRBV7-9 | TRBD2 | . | CASSPITGTSGYYNEQFF | TGTGCCAGCAGCCCCATCACCGGGACTAGCGGTTACTACAATGAGCAGTTCTTC
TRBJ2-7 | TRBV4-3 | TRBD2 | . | CASSRLAGAYEQYF | TGCGCCAGCAGCCGACTAGCGGGAGCCTACGAGCAGTACTTC
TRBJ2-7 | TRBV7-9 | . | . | CASSLAALETYEQYF | TGTGCCAGCAGCTTAGCGGCACTAGAAACCTACGAGCAGTACTTC
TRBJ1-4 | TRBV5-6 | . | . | CASSSPLVGKLFF | TGTGCCAGCAGCTCCCCACTCGTTGGAAAACTGTTTTTT
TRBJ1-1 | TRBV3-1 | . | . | CASSQGQQGLNTEAFF | TGTGCCAGCAGCCAAGGGCAACAGGGACTGAACACTGAAGCTTTCTTT
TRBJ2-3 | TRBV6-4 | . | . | CASSDFFQMNTDTQYF | TGTGCCAGCAGTGACTTCTTCCAGATGAACACAGATACGCAGTATTTT
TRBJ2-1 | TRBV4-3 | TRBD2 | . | CASSQGLAGFEQFF | TGCGCCAGCAGCCAGGGACTAGCGGGATTTGAGCAGTTCTTC
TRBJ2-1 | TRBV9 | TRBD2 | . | CASSAYLAGLGGDEQFF | TGTGCCAGCAGCGCGTACCTAGCGGGGCTAGGGGGGGATGAGCAGTTCTTC
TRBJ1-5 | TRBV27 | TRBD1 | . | CASSAQGIFQPQHF | TGTGCCAGCAGTGCACAGGGGATTTTCCAGCCCCAGCATTTT
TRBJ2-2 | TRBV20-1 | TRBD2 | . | CSARDLLAGVAGELFF | TGCAGTGCTAGAGACCTACTAGCGGGAGTAGCCGGGGAGCTGTTTTTT
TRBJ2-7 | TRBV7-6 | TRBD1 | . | CASSLAGQGAEQYF | TGTGCCAGCAGCTTAGCGGGACAGGGAGCCGAGCAGTACTTC
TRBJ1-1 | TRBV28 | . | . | CASSLRTRPAEAFF | TGTGCCAGCAGTTTGAGGACCCGGCCGGCTGAAGCTTTCTTT
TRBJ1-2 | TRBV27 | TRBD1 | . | CASSLDRVGGYTF | TGTGCCAGCAGTCTGGACAGGGTCGGGGGCTACACCTTC
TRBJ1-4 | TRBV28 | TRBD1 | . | CASSMRQGNAEKLFF | TGTGCCAGCAGTATGCGACAGGGCAACGCTGAAAAACTGTTTTTT
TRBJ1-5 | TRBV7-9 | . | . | CASSLDLTDSNQPQHF | TGTGCCAGCAGCTTAGATCTGACGGATAGCAATCAGCCCCAGCATTTT
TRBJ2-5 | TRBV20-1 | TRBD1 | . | CSAPPRDSIIETQYF | TGCAGTGCCCCACCCCGGGACAGCATCATAGAGACCCAGTACTTC
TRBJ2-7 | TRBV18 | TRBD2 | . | CASSPAGGAYEQYF | TGTGCCAGCTCACCAGCCGGGGGGGCTTACGAGCAGTACTTC
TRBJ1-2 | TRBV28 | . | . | CASSTGRTNYGYTF | TGTGCCAGCAGTACGGGCAGAACGAACTATGGCTACACCTTC
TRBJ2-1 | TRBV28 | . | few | CASSLASSSYNEQFF | TGTGCCAGCAGTCTAGCGTCAAGCTCCTACAATGAGCAGTTCTTC
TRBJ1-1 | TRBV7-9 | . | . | CASRGPGKAEAFF | TGTGCCAGCAGAGGGCCGGGGAAGGCTGAAGCTTTCTTT
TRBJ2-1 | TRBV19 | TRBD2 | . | CASSKAAGYYNEQFF | TGTGCCAGCAGTAAGGCAGCGGGATATTACAATGAGCAGTTCTTC
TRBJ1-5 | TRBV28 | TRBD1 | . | CASRLTGASNQPQHF | TGTGCCAGCAGGCTAACAGGGGCTAGCAATCAGCCCCAGCATTTT
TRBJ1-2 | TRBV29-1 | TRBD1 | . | CSVDGTAGSYGYTF | TGCAGCGTTGACGGGACAGCGGGGAGCTATGGCTACACCTTC
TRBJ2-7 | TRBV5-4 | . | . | CASSLGVAESGHEQYF | TGTGCCAGCAGCCTCGGAGTGGCGGAAAGCGGCCACGAGCAGTACTTC
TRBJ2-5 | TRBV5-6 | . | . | CASSLVPSEETQYF | TGTGCCAGCAGCTTGGTCCCTAGCGAGGAGACCCAGTACTTC
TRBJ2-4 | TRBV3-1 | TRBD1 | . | CASSPPDRVQNIQYF | TGTGCCAGCAGCCCCCCAGACAGGGTGCAAAACATTCAGTACTTC
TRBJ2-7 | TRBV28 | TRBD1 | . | CASSEIRTGGRYEQYF | TGTGCCAGCAGTGAAATCCGGACAGGGGGCCGGTACGAGCAGTACTTC
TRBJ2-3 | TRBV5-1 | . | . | CASSLVVGSGIADTQYF | TGCGCCAGCAGCTTGGTAGTGGGCTCCGGGATCGCAGATACGCAGTATTTT
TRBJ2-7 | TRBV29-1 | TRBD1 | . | CSVEDRDRQTYEQYF | TGCAGCGTTGAAGACAGGGACAGGCAAACCTACGAGCAGTACTTC
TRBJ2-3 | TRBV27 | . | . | CASSFWSGDTQYF | TGTGCCAGCAGTTTTTGGAGTGGAGATACGCAGTATTTT
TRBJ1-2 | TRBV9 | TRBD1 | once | CASSAPGTDNYGYTF | TGTGCCAGCAGTGCCCCCGGGACAGATAACTATGGCTACACCTTC
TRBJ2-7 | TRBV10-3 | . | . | CAISVPGPGSYEQYF | TGTGCCATCAGTGTCCCAGGGCCAGGCTCCTACGAGCAGTACTTC
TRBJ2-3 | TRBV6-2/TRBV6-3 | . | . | CASNPAHLTDTQYF | TGTGCCAGCAACCCCGCCCATCTGACAGATACGCAGTATTTT
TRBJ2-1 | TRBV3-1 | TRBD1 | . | CASSQADRGKGEQFF | TGTGCCAGCAGCCAAGCGGACAGGGGGAAAGGGGAGCAGTTCTTC
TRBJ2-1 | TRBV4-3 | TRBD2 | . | CASSQGTSAHNEQFF | TGCGCCAGCAGCCAGGGGACTAGCGCCCACAATGAGCAGTTCTTC
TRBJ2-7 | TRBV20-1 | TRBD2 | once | CSARVAGGPYEQYF | TGCAGTGCTAGAGTTGCGGGAGGGCCCTACGAGCAGTACTTC
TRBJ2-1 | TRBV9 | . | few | CASSVGTTLADEQFF | TGTGCCAGCAGCGTAGGGACTACGCTGGCCGATGAGCAGTTCTTC
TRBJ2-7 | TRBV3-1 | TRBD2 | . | CASSQGIGLAAYEQYF | TGTGCCAGCAGCCAAGGTATCGGGCTAGCGGCCTACGAGCAGTACTTC
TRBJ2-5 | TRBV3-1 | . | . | CASSQDWAGTETQYF | TGTGCCAGCAGCCAAGATTGGGCGGGAACGGAGACCCAGTACTTC
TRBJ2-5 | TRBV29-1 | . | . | CSVTNDGGQETQYF | TGCAGCGTTACCAACGACGGAGGGCAAGAGACCCAGTACTTC
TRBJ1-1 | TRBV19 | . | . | CASSSQAGDTEAFF | TGTGCCAGTAGTAGCCAGGCGGGGGACACTGAAGCTTTCTTT
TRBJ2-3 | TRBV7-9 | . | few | CASSLQTGYSTDTQYF | TGTGCCAGCAGCCTCCAGACAGGATATAGCACAGATACGCAGTATTTT
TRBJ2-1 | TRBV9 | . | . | CASSVLADVYNEQFF | TGTGCCAGCAGCGTGTTAGCGGACGTTTACAATGAGCAGTTCTTC
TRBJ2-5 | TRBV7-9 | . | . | CASSRPGGVEETQYF | TGTGCCAGCAGCAGGCCAGGAGGGGTTGAAGAGACCCAGTACTTC
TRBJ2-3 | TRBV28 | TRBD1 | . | CASSSQQGPLTDTEYF | TGTGCCAGCAGTTCCCAACAGGGGCCGCTCACAGATACGGAGTATTTT
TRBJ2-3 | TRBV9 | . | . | CASSVARGGAPGDTQYF | TGTGCCAGCAGCGTAGCGCGGGGTGGGGCGCCCGGGGATACGCAGTATTTT